The rows below give T cell receptor beta chains drawn from one sample of a study of T-cell reconstitution after alpha-beta-depleted transplantation in children. TCRdb reanalysed the PCR reads using MiXCR and keeps one entry per CDR3 protein. The table records approximately 420,000 distinct CDR3 sequences, 9.5% to 13% of them present only once. The input for sequencing was PBMCs from the stem cell graft donor, taken from the stem cell graft. The source is a human donor who donated a stem cell graft to a child with acute myeloid leukemia. The CDR3 runs from the conserved cysteine through the conserved F or W. D genes are given only for firm matches. The size field is filled for only some rows; it gives once, few, many or a size class.

D gene	clone size	CDR3 length	V gene	J gene	CDR3 protein	CDR3 DNA
-	few	16	TRBV29-1	TRBJ2-2	CSVALLQRAGPGELFF	TGCAGCGTTGCCCTGCTTCAGCGGGCTGGTCCCGGGGAGCTGTTTTTT
-	many	11	TRBV6-2/TRBV6-3	TRBJ2-1	CASSQGDEQFF	TGTGCCAGCAGTCAGGGCGATGAGCAGTTCTTC
TRBD2	few	16	TRBV7-2	TRBJ2-1	CASSLDSGTSGRIQFF	TGTGCCAGCAGCTTAGATTCCGGGACTAGCGGGAGAATTCAGTTCTTC
-	few	15	TRBV15	TRBJ2-1	CATSRDKAQGGEQFF	TGTGCCACCAGCAGAGATAAGGCCCAGGGGGGGGAGCAGTTCTTC
TRBD2	many	14	TRBV12-3/TRBV12-4	TRBJ2-1	CASSRGGQWYEQFF	TGTGCCAGCAGCCGGGGGGGCCAGTGGTATGAGCAGTTCTTC
-	few	18	TRBV5-1	TRBJ1-4	CASSFWKRQGKANEKLFF	TGCGCCAGCAGCTTCTGGAAGAGGCAGGGGAAGGCTAATGAAAAACTGTTTTTT
TRBD2	few	11	TRBV20-1	TRBJ2-1	CSASWGGKQFF	TGCAGTGCCAGTTGGGGGGGGAAGCAGTTCTTC
-	-	13	TRBV10-3	TRBJ2-3	CAISSGHTDTQYF	TGTGCCATCAGCTCGGGGCACACAGATACGCAGTATTTT
-	few	11	TRBV29-1	TRBJ2-2	CSVEGTGELFF	TGCAGCGTTGAGGGGACCGGGGAGCTGTTTTTT
-	-	14	TRBV4-2	TRBJ2-7	CASSQGVENYEQYF	TGTGCCAGCAGCCAAGGGGTAGAGAACTACGAGCAGTACTTC
-	few	16	TRBV5-1	TRBJ2-5	CASSPGAGQIQETQYF	TGCGCCAGCAGCCCTGGGGCCGGACAGATACAAGAGACCCAGTACTTC
TRBD1	many	16	TRBV5-1	TRBJ2-3	CASSINRDSSTDTQYF	TGCGCCAGCAGCATAAACCGGGACAGTAGCACAGATACGCAGTATTTT
TRBD1	-	17	TRBV4-3	TRBJ2-2	CASSLQRDRANTGELFF	TGCGCCAGCAGCCTACAAAGGGACAGGGCAAACACCGGGGAGCTGTTTTTT
-	-	15	TRBV10-3	TRBJ1-1	CAIKGGGPRGTEAFF	TGTGCCATCAAGGGGGGGGGACCGAGAGGGACTGAAGCTTTCTTT
-	-	17	TRBV18	TRBJ2-7	CASSPFDSSGTSYEQYF	TGTGCCAGCTCACCGTTCGACAGTAGCGGAACCTCCTACGAGCAGTACTTC
TRBD1	few	15	TRBV12-3/TRBV12-4	TRBJ1-1	CASRSRDRGTTEAFF	TGTGCCAGCAGAAGCCGGGACAGGGGAACCACTGAAGCTTTCTTT
-	-	15	TRBV5-1	TRBJ1-1	CASSLDPRAETEAFF	TGCGCCAGCAGCTTGGATCCGAGAGCGGAGACTGAAGCTTTCTTT
-	-	15	TRBV24-1	TRBJ2-2	CATSDASGAAGELFF	TGTGCCACCAGTGATGCGTCGGGGGCGGCCGGGGAGCTGTTTTTT
-	few	16	TRBV5-1	TRBJ2-3	CASSLEPGLRADTQYF	TGCGCCAGCAGCCTGGAGCCGGGACTTCGGGCAGATACGCAGTATTTT
TRBD2	few	16	TRBV20-1	TRBJ2-1	CSARDLVAGEWNEQFF	TGCAGTGCTAGAGATCTGGTGGCGGGAGAGTGGAATGAGCAGTTCTTC
TRBD1	few	15	TRBV6-1	TRBJ1-1	CASRETGGVNTEAFF	TGTGCCAGCAGGGAAACAGGGGGGGTTAACACTGAAGCTTTCTTT
TRBD2	many	16	TRBV6-1	TRBJ2-3	CASSPRGSWVTDTQYF	TGTGCCAGCAGCCCGCGCGGGAGTTGGGTCACAGATACGCAGTATTTT
TRBD2	few	14	TRBV20-1	TRBJ2-7	CSARSSLAGYEQYF	TGCAGTGCTAGATCAAGCCTAGCGGGCTACGAGCAGTACTTC
-	few	16	TRBV20-1	TRBJ2-3	CSARQRPQGFTDTQYF	TGCAGTGCTAGACAGCGCCCGCAAGGATTCACAGATACGCAGTATTTT
TRBD1	few	13	TRBV29-1	TRBJ2-4	CSVAAGGADIQYF	TGCAGCGTTGCGGCAGGGGGCGCGGACATTCAGTACTTC
TRBD2	few	14	TRBV6-2/TRBV6-3	TRBJ2-5	CASSYPAGKETQYF	TGTGCCAGCAGTTATCCAGCGGGGAAAGAGACCCAGTACTTC
TRBD2	-	15	TRBV29-1	TRBJ2-1	CSVEPSGSGWNEQFF	TGCAGCGTCGAACCTAGCGGGAGCGGTTGGAATGAGCAGTTCTTC
TRBD1	few	14	TRBV10-3	TRBJ2-1	CAISTGQGRNEQFF	TGTGCCATCAGTACGGGACAGGGGCGGAATGAGCAGTTCTTC
TRBD1	few	15	TRBV12-3/TRBV12-4	TRBJ2-2	CASSLGTGLTGELFF	TGTGCCAGCAGTTTAGGGACAGGACTCACCGGGGAGCTGTTTTTT
-	-	15	TRBV18	TRBJ1-1	CASSPGVGEGTEAFF	TGTGCCAGCTCACCGGGTGTGGGGGAGGGCACTGAAGCTTTCTTT
-	-	15	TRBV10-2	TRBJ2-2	CASSESRANTGELFF	TGCGCCAGCAGTGAGTCTAGGGCGAACACCGGGGAGCTGTTTTTT
TRBD2	-	13	TRBV20-1	TRBJ2-7	CSAKGTSIYEQYF	TGCAGTGCTAAAGGGACTAGCATCTACGAGCAGTACTTC